The rows below give T cell receptor beta chains drawn from one sample of a study of T cells in Graves' hyperthyroidism and ophthalmopathy. In TCRdb, the multiplex PCR reads were re-called with MiXCR into one record per CDR3 protein. The data hold a few hundred thousand distinct CDR3 sequences, with approximately 14% observed a single time. Input material: blood. Receptor source: a woman in her 30s with Graves' hyperthyroidism. Both conserved end residues are trimmed from each CDR3. Each record gives: J gene, V gene, CDR3 protein.

J: TRBJ2-2; V: TRBV7-3; CDR3: ASSLHGELF
J: TRBJ2-5; V: TRBV6-2/TRBV6-3; CDR3: ASSSPHTGPMAQY
J: TRBJ1-2; V: TRBV29-1; CDR3: SVGALSSWDYGYT
J: TRBJ1-1; V: TRBV5-1; CDR3: ASSWGTGWTEAF
J: TRBJ2-3; V: TRBV10-1; CDR3: ASGGRDTVKDTQY
J: TRBJ2-1; V: TRBV2; CDR3: ASSEAGGHEQF
J: TRBJ1-1; V: TRBV6-2/TRBV6-3; CDR3: ASSYSRHTEAF
J: TRBJ2-7; V: TRBV27; CDR3: ASSFRERDVYEQY
J: TRBJ2-2; V: TRBV7-9; CDR3: ASSRASGRELF
J: TRBJ1-1; V: TRBV7-9; CDR3: ASSPGAVLMAF
J: TRBJ2-1; V: TRBV5-1; CDR3: ASSSLTGGTQF
J: TRBJ2-2; V: TRBV20-1; CDR3: SARDPGSTGELF
J: TRBJ1-5; V: TRBV6-2/TRBV6-3; CDR3: ASSYELGQGDNQPQH
J: TRBJ1-1; V: TRBV13; CDR3: ASSFGRPGTEAF
J: TRBJ2-7; V: TRBV10-3; CDR3: AISPGLAGVYEQY
J: TRBJ2-1; V: TRBV28; CDR3: ASRGLAGGPTYNEQF
J: TRBJ1-4; V: TRBV14; CDR3: ASSHHPGDPNEKLF
J: TRBJ2-7; V: TRBV29-1; CDR3: SVVTRGSYEQY
J: TRBJ2-3; V: TRBV6-1; CDR3: ASSEAGTRRGTDTQY
J: TRBJ1-4; V: TRBV2; CDR3: ASIRDRDEKLF
J: TRBJ1-2; V: TRBV19; CDR3: ASSPTGTAANYGHT
J: TRBJ2-5; V: TRBV20-1; CDR3: SARVASNQETQY
J: TRBJ2-7; V: TRBV7-2; CDR3: ASSFSHSYEQY
J: TRBJ2-1; V: TRBV6-2/TRBV6-3; CDR3: ASTDPSSYNEQF
J: TRBJ2-1; V: TRBV12-5; CDR3: ASGSNEQF
J: TRBJ1-1; V: TRBV12-3/TRBV12-4; CDR3: ASSRTGRASTEAF
J: TRBJ2-7; V: TRBV29-1; CDR3: SVEETITGTANSYEQY
J: TRBJ1-1; V: TRBV27; CDR3: ASRLGQAASYEAF
J: TRBJ1-4; V: TRBV27; CDR3: ASSFGTGEGKLF
J: TRBJ2-3; V: TRBV20-1; CDR3: SAPARDRAGDTQY
J: TRBJ2-7; V: TRBV27; CDR3: ASSYSGPDYEQY
J: TRBJ1-1; V: TRBV12-3/TRBV12-4; CDR3: ASSPHRDGLNTEAF
J: TRBJ2-7; V: TRBV18; CDR3: ASSPGQQEQY
J: TRBJ2-1; V: TRBV29-1; CDR3: SVVGSSISSNEQF
J: TRBJ2-3; V: TRBV20-1; CDR3: SARPSGDTDTQY
J: TRBJ1-5; V: TRBV28; CDR3: ASSLIPGAYSNQPQH
J: TRBJ2-2; V: TRBV19; CDR3: ASSIKTGANTGELF
J: TRBJ1-6; V: TRBV7-3; CDR3: ASSLTDRGSPLH
J: TRBJ1-1; V: TRBV2; CDR3: ASRDPLLDTEAF
J: TRBJ2-7; V: TRBV5-8; CDR3: ASSLPLPGNEQY
J: TRBJ2-2; V: TRBV7-7; CDR3: ASSLGAGDTGELF
J: TRBJ1-5; V: TRBV6-5; CDR3: ASSYSGQMNQPQH
J: TRBJ2-1; V: TRBV5-5; CDR3: ASSYSGNSLSYNEQF
J: TRBJ1-1; V: TRBV19; CDR3: ASSIDPENTEAF
J: TRBJ1-5; V: TRBV20-1; CDR3: SATRTTSNQPQH
J: TRBJ1-1; V: TRBV19; CDR3: ASSAIMQNAEAF
J: TRBJ2-7; V: TRBV7-2; CDR3: ASSLETGSIEQY
J: TRBJ2-3; V: TRBV10-3; CDR3: ASRRGGGADTQY
J: TRBJ2-2; V: TRBV18; CDR3: ASSPSRTGDTGELF
J: TRBJ2-1; V: TRBV12-3/TRBV12-4; CDR3: ASSQDSTYNEQF
J: TRBJ2-1; V: TRBV7-2; CDR3: ASSFELAGDNEQF
J: TRBJ1-4; V: TRBV11-2; CDR3: ASSLDTSSSEKLF
J: TRBJ2-1; V: TRBV12-3/TRBV12-4; CDR3: ASSLLLGRYNEQF
J: TRBJ1-5; V: TRBV28; CDR3: ANSETGGNQPQH